The clone carrying this T cell receptor (beta chain) appeared a single time. What it recognizes is unknown. Libraries were prepared by immunoSEQ multiplex PCR; TCRdb keeps only in-frame clonotypes and omits some of them. The sample lists 20,000 to 25,000 clones, roughly 82% seen once, with 8.6% in the top ten. Germline V gene lookup returns CDR1 MGHRA and CDR2 YSYEKL. The junction had 7 bases not matched to a gene; V was cut back by 1 base and J by 5 bases. The length of the CDR3 is 17 residues. This sample is part of a study of STAT5B mutations in CD4+ large granular lymphocyte leukemia. Study results and limitations: About 25% of private leukemic clonotypes occurred rarely in other patients' non-leukemic repertoires. Without HLA matching, higher CD4+ than CD8+ T-LGLL clonality could reflect small sample size.

The chain carries TRBV4-1 and TRBJ2-2; 10 bases agree with TRBD2. This receptor was obtained from a human donor in good health. Material for sequencing was CD4+ T cells from blood buffy coats. CDR3 bases: TGCGCCAGCAGCCAAGTACTAGCGGGAAAGGGTACCGGGGAGCTGTTTTTT. Amino acid sequence: CASSQVLAGKGTGELFF.